A single sample is the source of the 29 T cell receptor beta chains below, sequenced in a study of OX40 agonist ivuxolimab in advanced cancers. Here immunoSEQ multiplex PCR was the method, and the copy in TCRdb shows in-frame clones only, minus some. The sample contains about 67,000 clones, approximately 90% of which appear only once. Source: CD4+ or CD8+ T cells sorted from blood, taken in a trial of the OX40 agonist ivuxolimab. All receptors come from an adult with an advanced solid tumor such as melanoma, head and neck, liver or kidney cancer.

V is TRBV7-2 and J is TRBJ2-3, with 9 bases that match TRBD2. The germline V gene has CDR1 SGHTA and CDR2 FQGNSA. The V and J ends lost 6 bases and 3 bases, in that order; junction bases with no gene match: 10. This CDR3 is 16 amino acids long. This chain's CDR3 is CASRHGVLAGTDTQYF. The DNA for the CDR3 is TGTGCCAGCAGGCACGGTGTGCTAGCGGGAACAGATACGCAGTATTTT.

The genes are TRBV28 and TRBJ2-7; tentative D call: TRBD2 (6 bases). Trimming took 6 bases from V and 4 from J, leaving 16 bases between them. The CDR3 extends over 14 amino acids. CDR1 and CDR2 from the germline V gene are MDHEN and SYDVKM. The chain's CDR3 is CASSTPPGVYEQYF. The CDR3 bases are TGTGCCAGCAGCACCCCCCCGGGGGTTTACGAGCAGTACTTC.

The CDR3 region has the DNA TGTGCCAGCAGCTTAAAGCGGGAGACATCCTACGAGCAGTACTTC. Its protein is CASSLKRETSYEQYF. The genes are TRBV7-9 and TRBJ2-7; 8 positions agree with TRBD2. The CDR3 totals 15 residues. The V and J ends lost 2 bases and 1 base, in that order; junction bases with no gene match: 4. Germline values: CDR1 SEHNR, CDR2 FQNEAQ (reference sequence).

The gene calls are TRBV7-9 and TRBJ2-6; no clear D gene. Germline CDR1 SEHNR, CDR2 FQNEAQ (reference sequence). The CDR3 length is 13 residues. Trimming took off 2 bases at V and 4 bases at J, with 3 bases between the two ends. The CDR3 reads CASSLTGANVLTF. In DNA, the CDR3 is TGTGCCAGCAGCTTAACAGGGGCCAACGTCCTGACTTTC. Full variable domain (rest looked up from reference TRBV7-9 and TRBJ2-6): DTGVSQNPRHKITKRGQNVTFRCDPISEHNRLYWYRQTLGQGPEFLTYFQNEAQLEKSRLLSDRFSAERPKGSFSTLEIQRTEQGDSAMYLCASSLTGANVLTFGAGSRLTVL.

The rearrangement links TRBV29-1 to TRBJ2-7; 12 nucleotides match TRBD2. Germline lookup yields CDR1 SQVTM and CDR2 ANQGSEA. This CDR3 is 14 amino acids long. V gave up 7 bases and J gave up 6 bases; unmatched junction bases: 10. CDR3: CSARLAGDRGEQYF. CDR3 DNA sequence: TGCAGCGCCCGACTAGCGGGAGATCGCGGCGAGCAGTACTTC.

J is TRBJ2-2 and V is TRBV27; 13 bases fit TRBD2. Trimming took 5 bases from V and 6 from J; bases not matched to a gene: 9. Germline CDR1 is MNHEY and CDR2 is SMNVEV (reference sequence). This CDR3 comprises 17 residues. CDR3 DNA sequence: TGTGCCAGCAGTCCCGGACTAGCGGGAGAATATCCCGGGGAGCTGTTTTTT. It encodes CASSPGLAGEYPGELFF.

The J gene is TRBJ2-7, the V gene TRBV5-1; 10 bases fit TRBD1. The length of the CDR3 is 14 residues. The ends lost 3 bases at V and 0 bases at J; junction bases unmatched: 0. Germline V gives CDR1 SGHRS, CDR2 YFSETQ. CDR3 in DNA: TGCGCCAGCAGCTGGGACAGGGGCTCCTACGAGCAGTACTTC. Translating gives CASSWDRGSYEQYF.

The chain combines TRBV11-2 with TRBJ2-5, with 9 bases identical to TRBD2. The length of the CDR3 is 14 residues. V lost 2 bases, J lost 5 bases, and 3 bases stayed unmatched. Germline V gene data show CDR1 as SGHAT and CDR2 as FQNNGV. The CDR3 loop reads CASSLLAGLETQYF. The DNA for the CDR3 is TGTGCCAGCAGCTTACTAGCGGGGCTCGAGACCCAGTACTTC. Using reference TRBV11-2 and TRBJ2-5 for the parts outside the CDR3, the full variable domain is EAGVAQSPRYKIIEKRQSVAFWCNPISGHATLYWYQQILGQGPKLLIQFQNNGVVDDSQLPKDRFSAERLKGVDSTLKIQPAKLEDSAVYLCASSLLAGLETQYFGPGTRLLVL.

The V and J genes are TRBV5-6 and TRBJ2-3; D unresolved. Germline-derived CDR1 and CDR2 are SGHDT and YYEEEE. Deletions cut 0 bases from V and 2 bases from J, with 22 bases between. The CDR3 sequence is 19 residues long. This chain's CDR3 is CASSLGSGIRAENTDTQYF. DNA for the CDR3: TGTGCCAGCAGCTTGGGTTCTGGGATCCGGGCAGAAAACACAGATACGCAGTATTTT.

This clone appeared a single time. This chain links TRBV27 with TRBJ2-7; TRBD1 or TRBD2 may be the D gene (6 bases each). The germline V gene has CDR1 MNHEY and CDR2 SMNVEV (reference sequence). The CDR3 length is 14 residues. The V and J ends lost 3 bases and 4 bases respectively, with 13 bases between them. In nucleotides, the CDR3 is TGTGCCAGCAGTTTCGGTACAGGGACTTACGAGCAGTACTTC. Its translation: CASSFGTGTYEQYF.

The J gene is TRBJ2-7, the V gene TRBV4-3; D unresolved. Trimming took off 1 base at V and 0 bases at J, with 7 bases between the two ends. This CDR3 contains 14 residues. Germline V gene lookup returns CDR1 LGHNA and CDR2 YSLEER. CDR3 in DNA: TGCGCCAGCAGCCAAGGATTGGGCTCCTACGAGCAGTACTTC. Its protein product is CASSQGLGSYEQYF.

The chain joins TRBV7-9 to TRBJ1-1; D may be TRBD1 (5 bases). CDR3 length: 14 amino acids. V lost 5 bases, J lost 1 base, and 11 bases lay in between. Germline V gene data show CDR1 as SEHNR and CDR2 as FQNEAQ (reference sequence). The CDR3 coding sequence is TGTGCCAGCAGCGGTTGGGGGGGGAACACTGAAGCTTTCTTT. It yields the protein CASSGWGGNTEAFF.

The chain combines TRBV6-5 with TRBJ1-1; 8 positions agree with TRBD1. J was trimmed by 4 bases and V by 0 bases; bases with no gene match: 4. There are 15 residues in the CDR3. From germline, CDR1 is MNHEY and CDR2 SVGAGI. Here the CDR3 reads CASSYSTGGVTEAFF. The CDR3 DNA reads as TGTGCCAGCAGTTACTCTACAGGGGGAGTCACTGAAGCTTTCTTT.

This clone appeared once. The chain uses TRBV5-4 and TRBJ2-1; 8 bases are shared with TRBD1. The CDR3 length is 13 residues. The trim removed 4 bases at V and 6 bases at J, leaving 3 bases unmatched. The germline V gene encodes CDR1 SGHNT and CDR2 YYREEE (reference sequence). CDR3 amino acids: CASSGQGLNEQFF. The CDR3 DNA follows: TGTGCCAGCAGCGGACAGGGTCTCAATGAGCAGTTCTTC. Based on the CDR3 plus reference TRBV5-4 and TRBJ2-1, the full variable domain is ETGVTQSPTHLIKTRGQQVTLRCSSQSGHNTVSWYQQALGQGPQFIFQYYREEENGRGNFPPRFSGLQFPNYSSELNVNALELDDSALYLCASSGQGLNEQFFGPGTRLTVL.

The rearrangement joins TRBV9 to TRBJ2-3; no firm D call. Germline CDR1 is SGDLS and CDR2 is YYNGEE. V was trimmed by 3 bases and J by 1 base, leaving 18 bases between them. This CDR3 has 17 amino acids. CDR3 coding DNA: TGTGCCAGCAGCGCCCCACTCAAAGGCGTAGGCACAGATACGCAGTATTTT. Its translation: CASSAPLKGVGTDTQYF.

J is TRBJ1-1 and V is TRBV5-4; D unclear. The germline V gene has CDR1 SGHNT and CDR2 YYREEE (reference sequence). V was shortened by 4 bases and J by 7 bases, with 17 bases between the two germline ends. The CDR3 length is 14 residues. CDR3 residues: CASSPIGRSYEAFF. Here the CDR3 DNA reads TGTGCCAGCAGCCCCATTGGGAGATCCTATGAAGCTTTCTTT. Full variable domain (rest looked up from reference TRBV5-4 and TRBJ1-1): ETGVTQSPTHLIKTRGQQVTLRCSSQSGHNTVSWYQQALGQGPQFIFQYYREEENGRGNFPPRFSGLQFPNYSSELNVNALELDDSALYLCASSPIGRSYEAFFGQGTRLTVV.

The J gene is TRBJ1-1, the V gene TRBV27; D perhaps matches TRBD1 (5 bases). CDR1 is MNHEY and CDR2 is SMNVEV in the germline V gene (reference sequence). The CDR3 totals 15 residues. Deletions cut 2 bases from V and 3 bases from J, with 13 bases between. The CDR3 coding sequence is TGTGCCAGCAGTTTAGGGTTTGGAGGGGACACTGAAGCTTTCTTT. This encodes CASSLGFGGDTEAFF.

This clone was detected once. The chain links TRBV6-5 to TRBJ1-2; 10 nucleotides agree with TRBD1. Trimming removed 2 bases from V and 4 bases from J; junction bases left unmatched: 4. In germline, CDR1 is MNHEY, CDR2 SVGAGI. The length of the CDR3 is 15 residues. The CDR3 spells CASSYRTGGAYGYTF. CDR3 DNA sequence: TGTGCCAGCAGTTACAGGACAGGGGGTGCCTATGGCTACACCTTC.

This chain links TRBV14 with TRBJ2-1; 8 bases fit TRBD1. This CDR3 is built from 16 residues. The V gene end was trimmed by 4 bases and the J gene end by 0 bases; junction bases not matched to a gene: 5. The germline gives CDR1 SGHDN, CDR2 FVKESK. In DNA form, the CDR3 reads TGTGCCAGCAGCCCCGGACAGGGACCCTCCTACAATGAGCAGTTCTTC. Its protein product is CASSPGQGPSYNEQFF. Full variable domain (outside the CDR3, taken from reference TRBV14 and TRBJ2-1): EAGVTQFPSHSVIEKGQTVTLRCDPISGHDNLYWYRRVMGKEIKFLLHFVKESKQDESGMPNNRFLAERTGGTYSTLKVQPAELEDSGVYFCASSPGQGPSYNEQFFGPGTRLTVL.

The chain couples TRBV2 to TRBJ2-1; D gene unclear. This CDR3 is built from 9 residues. Trimming removed 8 bases at V and 11 bases at J, with 7 bases between. Per germline, CDR1 SNHLY and CDR2 FYNNEI. The CDR3 DNA sequence: TGTGCCAGCGGAATTCAGCAGTTCTTC. Translation: CASGIQQFF. The complete variable domain, with remaining parts taken from reference TRBV2 and TRBJ2-1, reads EPEVTQTPSHQVTQMGQEVILRCVPISNHLYFYWYRQILGQKVEFLVSFYNNEISEKSEIFDDQFSVERPDGSNFTLKIRSTKLEDSAMYFCASGIQQFFGPGTRLTVL.

The CDR3 sequence: CASSEERNYEQYF. The DNA for the CDR3 is TGTGCCAGCAGTGAAGAGCGGAACTACGAGCAGTACTTC. V usage is TRBV2 and J usage is TRBJ2-7; a weak D match, TRBD2 (5 bases). The CDR3 covers 13 residues. V lost 1 base and J lost 3, with 7 bases in between. Germline V gives CDR1 SNHLY, CDR2 FYNNEI. Filled out from reference TRBV2 and TRBJ2-7, the complete variable domain reads EPEVTQTPSHQVTQMGQEVILRCVPISNHLYFYWYRQILGQKVEFLVSFYNNEISEKSEIFDDQFSVERPDGSNFTLKIRSTKLEDSAMYFCASSEERNYEQYFGPGTRLTVT.

This clone was seen just once. This chain connects TRBV7-9 to TRBJ2-4; D not certain. Trimming pared 2 bases from V and 5 bases from J, leaving 10 bases between. CDR1 and CDR2 (germline): SEHNR, FQNEAQ (reference sequence). The CDR3 has 14 amino acids. The DNA of the CDR3 is TGTGCCAGCAGCTTAAACTCAGGAGAAAACATTCAGTACTTC. Encoded protein: CASSLNSGENIQYF.

Details on this clone: This specimen includes other DNA sequences encoding the same CDR3. J is TRBJ2-5 and V is TRBV7-9; TRBD1 agrees at 8 bases. Losses at the gene ends were 6 bases for V and 2 bases for J; bases not matched to a gene: 8. There are 15 residues in the CDR3. Germline CDR1 is SEHNR and CDR2 is FQNEAQ (reference sequence). The CDR3 DNA reads TGTGCCAGCAGTTTCCGACAGGGGCGACAAGAGACCCAGTACTTC. Its translation: CASSFRQGRQETQYF.

This clone was seen just once. The rearrangement uses TRBV6-5 and TRBJ2-3, with 8 nucleotides matching TRBD2. CDR1 MNHEY and CDR2 SVGAGI come from the germline V gene. CDR3 length: 13 residues. Trimming removed 7 bases from V and 11 bases from J; junction bases left unmatched: 11. In DNA, the CDR3 is TGTGCCAGCACCGCCTCAGCGGGAGAGGGGCAGTATTTT. This gives the protein CASTASAGEGQYF.

This clone was seen only a few times. The chain combines TRBV7-8 with TRBJ2-3; 7 bases are shared with TRBD2. This CDR3 is 15 amino acids long. Germline V gene lookup returns CDR1 SGHVS and CDR2 FQNEAQ. The V and J ends lost 3 bases and 4 bases, in that order; junction bases with no gene match: 7. The CDR3 DNA is TGTGCCAGCAGCTTGGTTAGCGGGTTCGCAGATACGCAGTATTTT. The encoded protein is CASSLVSGFADTQYF.

This clone has a handful of counts. The chain has TRBV11-1 and TRBJ2-7, with D possibly TRBD1 on 5 matching bases. This CDR3 spans 14 amino acids. From germline, CDR1 is SGHAT and CDR2 FQDESV (reference sequence). The ends were cut back, 6 bases at V and 3 bases at J, with 15 bases in the middle. DNA for the CDR3: TGTGCCAGCAGTACCGGTGGACATAACTACGAGCAGTACTTC. Its protein is CASSTGGHNYEQYF.

V usage is TRBV6-6 and J usage is TRBJ2-7; D is undetermined. The V end lost 5 bases, the J end lost 3 bases, and 5 bases lay between the germline ends. Germline V gene data show CDR1 as MNHNY and CDR2 as SVGAGI (reference sequence). The CDR3 extends over 11 amino acids. This CDR3 reads CASSLLYEQYF. The CDR3 bases are TGTGCCAGCAGTCTTCTCTACGAGCAGTACTTC.

The chain's CDR3 is CASSLDFGVVGQGWDEQFF. CDR3 DNA: TGTGCCAGCAGCTTAGATTTCGGCGTAGTGGGACAGGGGTGGGATGAGCAGTTCTTC. The gene calls are TRBV11-3 and TRBJ2-1, with 10 positions matching TRBD1. The CDR3 consists of 19 residues. From germline, CDR1 is SGHNT and CDR2 YENEEA. With V trimmed by 0 bases and J by 8 bases, 16 bases remained unmatched.

The V and J genes are TRBV11-3 and TRBJ2-1; D not certain. V shed 1 base and J shed 0 bases, with 7 bases lying between them. The CDR3 totals 15 residues. CDR1 is SGHNT and CDR2 is YENEEA in the germline V gene. CDR3 DNA: TGTGCCAGCAGCTTAGCTGCCAGCTCCTACAATGAGCAGTTCTTC. Amino acid sequence: CASSLAASSYNEQFF.